This T cell receptor (beta chain) was identified in a study of monozygotic twins with inflammatory bowel disease. Study-wide points: Cells of different T cell subtypes could not be told apart.

Each TCR library used about 3,500 ng of total RNA. TCRdb reprocessed the 5' RACE reads, with one entry per CDR3 protein and no DNA. Here the sample table reports 350,000 to 550,000 distinct CDR3 sequences. The CDR3 runs to 14 residues. In germline, CDR1 is MNHEY, CDR2 SMNVEV (reference sequence). Of note for this clonotype: Its antigen is unknown.

Sequences were obtained from blood. The chain recombines TRBV27 with TRBJ2-3; without DNA, the TCRdb call of TRBD2 cannot be checked. This sequence originates from a human donor with ulcerative colitis or Crohn's disease, or a healthy co-twin of an affected twin (not recorded which). CDR3 sequence reads: CASSSGGHTDTQYF.